The clone carrying this TCR beta chain was seen a single time. Participants were aged about 18 to 100 years, lived in under 30 US areas, and enrolled virtually. Exposed enrollees had met someone with a PCR-confirmed or clinician-diagnosed COVID-19 case at some point within the 2 weeks before study entry. This sample is part of a study of blood T cell repertoires in COVID-19. The CDR3 consists of 14 residues. Looked up from germline, CDR1 is SGHRS and CDR2 is YFSETQ. Unmatched junction bases numbered 5, after V lost 4 bases and J lost 7 bases. Generated by immunoSEQ multiplex PCR, the TCRdb table keeps only in-frame clones and is missing some. This table has roughly 220,000 clones, 90% appearing once.

This chain joins TRBV5-1 and TRBJ1-6; 7 nucleotides align to TRBD1. The sequencing input was PBMCs or T cells enriched from blood (not recorded which). This clonotype was sampled from a young man who had been exposed to COVID-19. CDR3 amino acids: CASSDRVSNSPLHF. CDR3 coding DNA: TGCGCCAGCAGCGACAGGGTATCCAATTCACCCCTCCACTTT.